This T cell receptor beta chain originates from a study of T cell responses to AZD1222 COVID-19 vaccine. Whole-study findings and limits: Spike-specific TCRs gained breadth and depth after people received two AZD1222 doses. Clonal diversity may have been underestimated, and the donors were mostly white British, with more females than males. The study found vaccine-associated CD4 TCRs spanning spike, dominant at 160-218 and 743-854. Sampling captured repertoires only after the peak T cell response.

TCRdb keeps only in-frame clones here, not all; method: immunoSEQ multiplex PCR. The sample has approximately 150,000 clones; 85% to 95% are singletons. With V trimmed by 4 bases and J by 2 bases, 12 bases remained unmatched. The germline V gene encodes CDR1 SGHRS and CDR2 YFSETQ. The CDR3 totals 16 residues. In regard to this clone: Its cognate antigen is unknown.

The clonotype originates from an adult in good health. The sample here was peripheral blood, taken on day 0 of AZD1222 vaccination. The chain combines TRBV5-1 with TRBJ2-7; 7 bases map to TRBD2. This chain's CDR3 is CASSTGEVAGAYEQYF. The CDR3 DNA reads as TGCGCCAGCAGCACAGGCGAGGTTGCGGGGGCCTACGAGCAGTACTTC.